These 21 T cell receptor beta chains came from one sample sequenced in a study of blood T cell repertoires in COVID-19. The assay was immunoSEQ multiplex PCR, and TCRdb's table has in-frame clones only and misses some. The sample contains 310,000 or so clones, approximately 90% of which appear only once. Material: PBMCs or T cells enriched from blood (not recorded which). The receptors here all came from a woman aged 18-29 years who had recovered from COVID-19.

The chain joins TRBV19 to TRBJ1-2, with TRBD1 matching 7 bases. Germline CDR1 reads LNHDA; CDR2 reads SQIVND (reference sequence). The CDR3 runs to 15 residues. Trimming took 1 base from V and 2 from J; bases not matched to a gene: 4. The CDR3 is CASSIGTGTNYGYTF. The CDR3 region has the DNA TGTGCCAGTAGTATAGGGACAGGCACCAACTATGGCTACACCTTC. Filled out from reference TRBV19 and TRBJ1-2, the complete variable domain reads DGGITQSPKYLFRKEGQNVTLSCEQNLNHDAMYWYRQDPGQGLRLIYYSQIVNDFQKGDIAEGYSVSREKKESFPLTVTSAQKNPTAFYLCASSIGTGTNYGYTFGSGTRLTVV.

The chain combines TRBV4-3 with TRBJ1-1, with 7 bases lining up with TRBD1. This CDR3 region has 15 residues. Trimming at V came to 0 bases and at J to 3 bases, leaving 4 bases not matched to a gene. Looked up from germline, CDR1 is LGHNA and CDR2 is YSLEER. In DNA, the CDR3 is TGCGCCAGCAGCCAAGATCCTCAGGGGGACACTGAAGCTTTCTTT. Its translation is CASSQDPQGDTEAFF.

The chain joins TRBV9 to TRBJ2-2, with a possible D match to TRBD1 (5 bases). Germline V CDR1 and CDR2: SGDLS, YYNGEE. The length of the CDR3 is 15 residues. V shed 1 base and J shed 0 bases, with 7 bases lying between them. The CDR3 nucleotides are TGTGCCAGCAGCGTAACAGGAACGAACACCGGGGAGCTGTTTTTT. Amino acid sequence: CASSVTGTNTGELFF.

The chain links TRBV19 to TRBJ2-1; D perhaps matches TRBD2 (5 bases). Germline lookup yields CDR1 LNHDA and CDR2 SQIVND (reference sequence). The CDR3 has 14 residues. V was clipped by 6 bases and J by 6 bases, with 15 bases between them. CDR3 sequence reads: CASRMISGSNEQFF. CDR3 nucleotides: TGTGCCAGTAGGATGATCAGCGGCTCCAATGAGCAGTTCTTC.

Points on this clone: The same CDR3 can be traced to other DNA sequences in this sample. The chain employs TRBV5-1 and TRBJ1-5; D gene uncertain. This CDR3 is 13 amino acids long. Germline CDR1 is SGHRS and CDR2 is YFSETQ. Trimming shortened V by 1 base and J by 0 bases, and 2 bases separated the two germline ends. The CDR3 bases are TGCGCCAGCAGCTTGTATAGCAATCAGCCCCAGCATTTT. Amino acids: CASSLYSNQPQHF.

This chain joins TRBV18 and TRBJ1-2, with D possibly matching TRBD1 (5 bases). The germline V gene has CDR1 KGHSH and CDR2 LQKENI. CDR3 length: 16 amino acids. V was trimmed by 1 base and J by 7 bases, leaving 19 bases between them. CDR3 nucleotides: TGTGCCAGCTCACCACTGGATGTTAATACCGGGGGTGGCTACACCTTC. This sequence encodes CASSPLDVNTGGGYTF.

The J gene is TRBJ1-1, the V gene TRBV2; possibly TRBD1 for D (6 bases). CDR1 and CDR2 (germline): SNHLY, FYNNEI. The CDR3 extends over 13 amino acids. V dropped 6 bases and J dropped 1 base, with 9 bases sitting between them. CDR3 sequence: CASRAGENTEAFF. The CDR3 coding sequence is TGTGCCAGCAGAGCAGGGGAGAACACTGAAGCTTTCTTT.

This chain joins TRBV29-1 and TRBJ2-2; tentative D call: TRBD1 (6 bases). Germline V gene sequence: CDR1 SQVTM, CDR2 ANQGSEA. The CDR3 runs to 13 residues. The V end was cut by 6 bases, the J end by 5 bases, with 13 bases between. The CDR3 sequence: CSVTRTVTGELFF. The CDR3, as DNA: TGCAGCGTAACCAGGACAGTTACCGGGGAGCTGTTTTTT.

The chain carries TRBV28 and TRBJ2-7; D might be TRBD2 (5 bases). Trimming took 7 bases from V and 7 from J, leaving 17 bases between them. Germline loops: CDR1 MDHEN, CDR2 SYDVKM. CDR3 size: 13 residues. The CDR3 is CASTVVLPGEQYF. The CDR3 DNA reads TGTGCCAGCACCGTAGTCCTACCGGGAGAGCAGTACTTC. Together with reference TRBV28 and TRBJ2-7, the CDR3 gives the full variable domain: DVKVTQSSRYLVKRTGEKVFLECVQDMDHENMFWYRQDPGLGLRLIYFSYDVKMKEKGDIPEGYSVSREKKERFSLILESASTNQTSMYLCASTVVLPGEQYFGPGTRLTVT.

The chain carries TRBV2 and TRBJ1-5; unclear D gene. The CDR3 length is 12 residues. Germline-derived CDR1 and CDR2 are SNHLY and FYNNEI. Trimming shortened V by 8 bases and J by 0 bases, and 5 bases separated the two germline ends. Here the CDR3 reads CASSGSNQPQHF. In DNA form, the CDR3 reads TGTGCCAGCTCGGGTAGCAATCAGCCCCAGCATTTT. Combining the CDR3 with reference TRBV2 and TRBJ1-5 gives the whole variable domain EPEVTQTPSHQVTQMGQEVILRCVPISNHLYFYWYRQILGQKVEFLVSFYNNEISEKSEIFDDQFSVERPDGSNFTLKIRSTKLEDSAMYFCASSGSNQPQHFGDGTRLSIL.

This chain connects TRBV7-3 to TRBJ2-7, with D perhaps matching TRBD2 (6 bases). The CDR3 sequence is 15 residues long. Germline V gene lookup returns CDR1 SGHTA and CDR2 FQGTGA. V gave up 5 bases and J gave up 1 base, with 15 bases separating them. For the CDR3, the DNA is TGTGCCAGCAGCCCCTATCCGGGGGTTTCCTACGAGCAGTACTTC. As protein: CASSPYPGVSYEQYF.

This chain connects TRBV9 to TRBJ2-7, with D hard to call. Germline CDR1 reads SGDLS; CDR2 reads YYNGEE. This CDR3 has 15 residues. Trimming shortened V by 1 base and J by 0 bases, and 11 bases separated the two germline ends. The CDR3 protein is CASSVNVRSSYEQYF. The CDR3 DNA reads TGTGCCAGCAGCGTAAATGTCAGAAGCTCCTACGAGCAGTACTTC.

The chain employs TRBV5-1 and TRBJ2-5; unclear D gene. There are 13 residues in the CDR3. Trimming cost V 0 bases and J 1 base, with 4 bases left between them. Germline V CDR1 and CDR2: SGHRS, YFSETQ. CDR3 in amino acids: CASSLGVQETQYF. CDR3 in DNA: TGCGCCAGCAGCTTGGGCGTCCAAGAGACCCAGTACTTC. Complete variable domain (other parts from reference TRBV5-1 and TRBJ2-5): KAGVTQTPRYLIKTRGQQVTLSCSPISGHRSVSWYQQTPGQGLQFLFEYFSETQRNKGNFPGRFSGRQFSNSRSEMNVSTLELGDSALYLCASSLGVQETQYFGPGTRLLVL.

This chain connects TRBV2 to TRBJ1-2, with a tentative D call TRBD1 (5 bases). This CDR3 has 15 amino acids. The V gene lost 6 bases and the J gene lost 0 bases, with 14 bases spanning the gap. Germline V lookup: CDR1 SNHLY, CDR2 FYNNEI. CDR3 in DNA: TGTGCCAGCAGAAGAGGAGGGGCAACTAACTATGGCTACACCTTC. Its translation is CASRRGGATNYGYTF.

In DNA, the CDR3 is TGTGCCAGCAGCCCGGACAGGGGGGGGACCCAGTACTTC. Translated: CASSPDRGGTQYF. V and J are TRBV11-2 and TRBJ2-5; TRBD1 aligns across 10 bases. V lost 5 bases, J lost 7 bases, and 4 bases stayed unmatched. From germline, CDR1 is SGHAT and CDR2 FQNNGV. This CDR3 comprises 13 residues.

The V and J genes are TRBV7-9 and TRBJ1-5; D ambiguous. CDR1 and CDR2 (germline): SEHNR, FQNEAQ (reference sequence). Trimming removed 8 bases from V and 1 base from J, with 12 bases in between. The CDR3 covers 14 residues. The CDR3 here is CASGEVGSNQPQHF. In nucleotides, the CDR3 is TGTGCCAGCGGGGAGGTCGGGAGCAATCAGCCCCAGCATTTT.

The chain links TRBV5-1 to TRBJ1-2, with D unresolved. V lost 0 bases, J lost 6 bases, and 12 bases lay in between. The CDR3 is 14 residues long. Germline-derived CDR1 and CDR2 are SGHRS and YFSETQ. CDR3 in DNA: TGCGCCAGCAGCTTGGAGGCCACCGGGGATGGCTACACCTTC. Its protein product is CASSLEATGDGYTF.

The V call is TRBV7-9, the J call TRBJ1-2; D is perhaps TRBD1 (6 bases). The CDR3 is 15 residues long. The germline V and J ends were trimmed by 4 bases and 2 bases, with 14 bases remaining between them. Germline V gives CDR1 SEHNR, CDR2 FQNEAQ (reference sequence). The CDR3 DNA reads as TGTGCCAGCAGCTACAGGGAAGCGGGGAACTATGGCTACACCTTC. It encodes CASSYREAGNYGYTF.

The genes are TRBV21-1 and TRBJ1-5. TRBV21-1 is marked as a pseudogene. The CDR3 extends over 16 amino acids. This CDR3 is CASRSPGEYSNQPQHF. The CDR3 DNA reads as TGTGCCAGCAGAAGCCCCGGGGAATATAGCAATCAGCCCCAGCATTTT.

The rearrangement uses TRBV4-1 and TRBJ1-5; no firm D call. Germline CDR1 MGHRA, CDR2 YSYEKL. This CDR3 is built from 17 residues. Trimming took off 0 bases at V and 4 bases at J, with 16 bases between the two ends. The CDR3 nucleotides read TGCGCCAGCAGCCAAGATACGGGAAAGGCAGGAAATCAGCCCCAGCATTTT. Its translation: CASSQDTGKAGNQPQHF.

The J gene is TRBJ2-3, the V gene TRBV2; D remains ambiguous. The CDR3 length is 14 residues. The V end was cut by 5 bases, the J end by 6 bases, with 15 bases between. The V gene's germline CDR1 is SNHLY and CDR2 FYNNEI. The CDR3: CASSMGRISDTQYF. DNA for the CDR3: TGTGCCAGCAGTATGGGCAGAATATCGGATACGCAGTATTTT.